The T cell receptor (beta chain) under discussion was sequenced for a study of blood T cells in healthy people across ages. A second PCR, run for 7 to 11 cycles, used a sample-barcoded 5' primer plus a J-beta primer mix. A 12-random-nucleotide template-switch adaptor tagged each cDNA molecule. Per-sample output comprised a minimum of 2.5 million paired-end reads containing CDR3. TCRdb analysed the 5' RACE reads with MiXCR anew, one entry per CDR3 protein. Seen here are some 760,000 distinct CDR3 sequences, around 25% observed once, and the top ten hold 8% to 10%. Trimming removed 8 bases from V and 4 bases from J, with 15 bases in between. The CDR3 is 14 amino acids. The data also belong to a second study, concerning T cells of mothers and their children. As that study records: Nine systemically healthy Caucasian donors: three mothers, six children. During the second PCR, the M1S primer introduced sample barcodes along with 2-4 random nucleotides.

The chain employs TRBV12-3 or TRBV12-4 and TRBJ2-1; no definite D call. Sequencing input: blood. This clonotype was obtained from a boy younger than 18 in good health. CDR3 sequence: CASGSELGYNEQFF. CDR3 nucleotide sequence: TGTGCCAGCGGAAGCGAATTGGGTTACAATGAGCAGTTCTTC.